These T cell receptor beta chains were read from a single sample in a study of shared clonotypes between healthy human individuals. Repertoires were generated with immunoSEQ multiplex PCR, while TCRdb's copy carries only in-frame clones and drops some. The data show approximately 340,000 clones, more than 60% seen once. Sequenced input: memory CD4+ T cells sorted from blood. Every receptor here comes from a man aged 30-40 years in good health. CDR3s include the opening cysteine and the closing phenylalanine or tryptophan. The D gene is left open where the match is weak. Clone size is given for some rows only: seen once, a few or many times, or a class if the clone is expanded.

v_gene,j_gene,abundance,d_gene,len,CDR3aa,CDR3nt
TRBV7-2,TRBJ1-5,.,.,13,CASSLSRNQPQHF,TGTGCCAGCAGCTTGTCCAGGAATCAGCCCCAGCATTTT
TRBV29-1,TRBJ2-5,.,TRBD2,12,CSVEGGEETQYF,TGCAGCGTTGAGGGAGGGGAAGAGACCCAGTACTTC
TRBV21-1,TRBJ1-1,few,.,15,CASSKFKPMGTEAFF,TGTGCCAGCAGCAAGTTTAAACCCATGGGGACTGAAGCTTTCTTT
TRBV2,TRBJ1-5,.,TRBD1,19,CASSYNDPGTGNDNQPQHF,TGTGCCAGCAGCTATAACGATCCCGGGACAGGGAATGACAATCAGCCCCAGCATTTT
TRBV28,TRBJ2-1,.,TRBD2,16,CASSLKGTSGRNEQFF,TGTGCCAGCAGTCTTAAGGGGACTAGCGGGAGGAATGAGCAGTTCTTC
TRBV6-9,TRBJ2-7,once,.,14,CASSRLDSLYEQYF,TGTGCCAGCAGCAGACTTGACAGTTTGTACGAGCAGTACTTC
TRBV6-1,TRBJ2-7,.,TRBD2,15,CASGRGGRSSYEQYF,TGTGCGAGCGGGAGGGGCGGGAGGTCTTCCTACGAGCAGTACTTC
TRBV5-1,TRBJ2-2,once,.,15,CASSQRGSGAGELFF,TGCGCCAGCAGCCAACGAGGTTCAGGGGCCGGGGAGCTGTTTTTT
TRBV28,TRBJ2-7,.,.,16,CASSSPLLSTSYEQYF,TGTGCCAGCAGCTCCCCGTTACTCTCGACTTCCTACGAGCAGTACTTC
TRBV2,TRBJ1-5,few,.,15,CASSEMRVGNQPQHF,TGTGCCAGCAGTGAGATGAGGGTTGGCAATCAGCCCCAGCATTTT
TRBV5-1,TRBJ2-5,.,TRBD2,14,CASSLGGASETQYF,TGCGCCAGCAGCCTGGGAGGGGCTTCTGAGACCCAGTACTTC
TRBV27,TRBJ2-4,.,.,14,CASSQGREPNIQYF,TGTGCCAGTTCCCAGGGGCGGGAGCCAAACATTCAGTACTTC
TRBV7-8,TRBJ2-7,.,TRBD2,16,CASSLNPREVHYEQYF,TGTGCCAGCAGCTTAAATCCGCGGGAGGTCCACTACGAGCAGTACTTC
TRBV30,TRBJ1-2,.,TRBD1,13,CAWDRGRNYGYTF,TGTGCCTGGGACAGGGGGAGGAACTATGGCTACACCTTC
TRBV5-6,TRBJ2-3,few,.,16,CASSLVRGASTDTQYF,TGTGCCAGCAGCTTGGTTCGAGGGGCTAGCACAGATACGCAGTATTTT
TRBV7-8,TRBJ2-3,.,.,14,CASSFDRRLGTQYF,TGTGCCAGCAGCTTCGACCGAAGACTAGGTACGCAGTATTTT
TRBV2,TRBJ2-3,.,.,12,CASSVRQGLPYF,TGTGCCAGCAGTGTCCGCCAGGGGTTGCCGTATTTT
TRBV5-1,TRBJ1-1,once,.,16,CASSLAQGFSNTEAFF,TGCGCCAGCAGCTTGGCACAGGGCTTTTCGAACACTGAAGCTTTCTTT
TRBV6-1,TRBJ1-3,.,.,15,CASKSPGGTGNTIYF,TGTGCCAGCAAATCACCGGGGGGCACTGGAAACACCATATATTTT
TRBV7-2,TRBJ2-4,.,.,15,CASSLVGNGVNIQYF,TGTGCCAGCAGCTTAGTTGGTAATGGGGTAAACATTCAGTACTTC
TRBV6-5,TRBJ1-4,.,.,15,CASSPDWRGGEKLFF,TGTGCCAGCAGTCCCGATTGGAGGGGCGGTGAAAAACTGTTTTTT
TRBV11-3,TRBJ2-1,.,TRBD2,18,CASSLKLAGLSSYNEQFF,TGTGCCAGCAGCTTGAAGTTAGCGGGGTTAAGCTCCTACAATGAGCAGTTCTTC
TRBV21-1,TRBJ1-4,few,.,15,CASSKGGSPNEKLFF,TGTGCCAGCAGCAAAGGAGGGTCCCCTAATGAAAAACTGTTTTTT
TRBV5-4,TRBJ1-2,once,.,15,CASSLARDGQHGYTF,TGTGCCAGCAGCTTGGCCAGGGACGGTCAGCATGGCTACACCTTC
TRBV2,TRBJ1-2,.,.,11,CASSVDRGYTF,TGTGCCAGCAGTGTCGACCGTGGCTACACCTTC
TRBV6-1,TRBJ2-1,.,TRBD2,18,CASSKGGRRLAGNNEQFF,TGTGCCAGCAGTAAAGGGGGGAGGAGGCTAGCGGGTAACAATGAGCAGTTCTTC
TRBV30,TRBJ2-2,.,.,10,CAWGTGELFF,TGTGCCTGGGGGACCGGGGAGCTGTTTTTT
TRBV11-2,TRBJ2-4,.,.,13,CASSLFLRDIQYF,TGTGCCAGCAGCTTATTTTTGCGGGACATTCAGTACTTC
TRBV2,TRBJ1-2,once,TRBD1,14,CASSARGTNYGYTF,TGTGCCAGCAGCGCCAGGGGGACGAACTATGGCTACACCTTC
TRBV4-3,TRBJ1-2,.,.,13,CASSQETAYGYTF,TGCGCCAGCAGCCAAGAGACAGCCTATGGCTACACCTTC
TRBV27,TRBJ2-5,.,.,12,CASSLLVETQYF,TGTGCCAGCAGTTTATTAGTAGAGACCCAGTACTTC
TRBV19,TRBJ2-2,.,TRBD1,16,CASKDRGGPNTGELFF,TGTGCCAGTAAGGACAGGGGGGGCCCGAACACCGGGGAGCTGTTTTTT
TRBV2,TRBJ2-6,few,.,15,CASSAAGAGANVLTF,TGTGCCAGCAGTGCTGCAGGGGCTGGGGCCAACGTCCTGACTTTC
TRBV27,TRBJ1-1,many,.,13,CASTDIMNTEAFF,TGTGCCAGCACGGACATCATGAACACTGAAGCTTTCTTT
TRBV5-1,TRBJ2-3,.,.,13,CASSLFGTDTQYF,TGCGCCAGCAGCTTGTTCGGGACAGATACGCAGTATTTT